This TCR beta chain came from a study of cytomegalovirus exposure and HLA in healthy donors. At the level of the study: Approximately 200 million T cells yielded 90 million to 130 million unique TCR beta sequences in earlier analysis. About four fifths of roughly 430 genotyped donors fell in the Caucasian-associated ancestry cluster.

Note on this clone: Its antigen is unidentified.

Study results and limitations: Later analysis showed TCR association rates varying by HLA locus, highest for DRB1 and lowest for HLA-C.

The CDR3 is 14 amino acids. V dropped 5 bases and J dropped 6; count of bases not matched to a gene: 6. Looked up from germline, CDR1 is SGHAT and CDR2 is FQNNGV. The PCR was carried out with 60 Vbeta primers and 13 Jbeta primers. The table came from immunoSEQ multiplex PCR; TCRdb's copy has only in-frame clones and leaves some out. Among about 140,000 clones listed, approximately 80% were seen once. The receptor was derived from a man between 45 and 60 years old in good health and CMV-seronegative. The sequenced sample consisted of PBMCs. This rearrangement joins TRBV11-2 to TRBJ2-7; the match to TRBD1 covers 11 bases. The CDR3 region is CASSLGGQGGEQYF. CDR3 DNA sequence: TGTGCCAGCAGCCTTGGGGGACAGGGGGGCGAGCAGTACTTC.